This T cell receptor (beta chain) was sequenced for a study of blood T cell repertoires in COVID-19. This CDR3 region has 13 residues. The V end lost 5 bases, the J end lost 5 bases, and 12 bases lay between the germline ends. Germline V gene data show CDR1 as MNHEY and CDR2 as SVGAGI. Generated by immunoSEQ multiplex PCR, the TCRdb table keeps only in-frame clones and is missing some. Among about 260,000 clones listed, roughly 90% were seen once. Followed over time, Seattle patients had been enrolled while infection was active. The TCR originated in a woman in her twenties or thirties with COVID-19, enrolled during active disease. Material: peripheral blood. The rearrangement links TRBV6-5 to TRBJ2-5; D remains ambiguous. The CDR3 region has the DNA TGTGCCAGCAGTAGATACTCTGCGGAGACCCAGTACTTC. This gives the protein CASSRYSAETQYF.